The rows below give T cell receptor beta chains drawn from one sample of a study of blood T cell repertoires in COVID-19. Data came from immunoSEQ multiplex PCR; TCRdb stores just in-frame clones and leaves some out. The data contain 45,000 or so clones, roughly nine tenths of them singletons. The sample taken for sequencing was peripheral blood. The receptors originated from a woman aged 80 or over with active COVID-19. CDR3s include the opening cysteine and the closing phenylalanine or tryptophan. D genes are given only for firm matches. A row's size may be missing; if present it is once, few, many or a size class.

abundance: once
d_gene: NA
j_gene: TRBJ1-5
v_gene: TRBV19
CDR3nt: TGTGCCAGTAGTTTCGGTTCCGGGGGCAATCAGCCCCAGCATTTT
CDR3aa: CASSFGSGGNQPQHF

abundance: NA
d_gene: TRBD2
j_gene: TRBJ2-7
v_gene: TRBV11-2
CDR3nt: TGTGCCAGCAGCTTAGTGGGTGGTAGCGGGGGGGCAGGCGAGCAGTACTTC
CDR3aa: CASSLVGGSGGAGEQYF

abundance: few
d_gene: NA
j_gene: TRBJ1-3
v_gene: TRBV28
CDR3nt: TGTGCCAGCAGTTTTGAGAGTGTCCCAAGAAACACCATATATTTT
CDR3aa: CASSFESVPRNTIYF

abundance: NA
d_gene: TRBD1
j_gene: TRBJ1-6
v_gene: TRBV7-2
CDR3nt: TGTGCCAGCAGCCTCGGGACAGGGGGGCTTCGGACCCTCCACTTT
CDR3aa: CASSLGTGGLRTLHF

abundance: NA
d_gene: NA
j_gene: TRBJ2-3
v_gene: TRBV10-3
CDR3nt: TGTGCCATCAGTGACCCGGGAAGGACAGATACGCAGTATTTT
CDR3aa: CAISDPGRTDTQYF

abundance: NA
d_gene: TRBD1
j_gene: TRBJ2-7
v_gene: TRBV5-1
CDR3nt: TGCGCCAGCAGCCTGGGACAGAACTACGAGCAGTACTTC
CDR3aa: CASSLGQNYEQYF

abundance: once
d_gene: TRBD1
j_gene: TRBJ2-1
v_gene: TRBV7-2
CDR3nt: TGTGCCAGCAGCGCTCAAGGACAGGGAATATACAATGAGCAGTTCTTC
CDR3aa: CASSAQGQGIYNEQFF

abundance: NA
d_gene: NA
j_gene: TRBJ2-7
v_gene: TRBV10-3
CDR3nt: TGTGCCATCAGTGCCGGACAGCCCTACGAGCAGTACTTC
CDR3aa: CAISAGQPYEQYF

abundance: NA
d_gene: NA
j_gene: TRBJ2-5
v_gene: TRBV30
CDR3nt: TGTGCCTGGAGCGGGCAGGGTCCGTACCAAGAGACCCAGTACTTC
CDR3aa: CAWSGQGPYQETQYF

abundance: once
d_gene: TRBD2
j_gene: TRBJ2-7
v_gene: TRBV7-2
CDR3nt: TGTGCCAGCAGCCCTCTGTCCGGGACTAGGGACGAGCAGTACTTC
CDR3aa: CASSPLSGTRDEQYF

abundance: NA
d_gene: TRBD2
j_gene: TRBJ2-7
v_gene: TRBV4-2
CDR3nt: TGTGCCAGCAGCCGTCCCGGGACTAGCGGGGGGGCCTACGAGCAGTACTTC
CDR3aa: CASSRPGTSGGAYEQYF

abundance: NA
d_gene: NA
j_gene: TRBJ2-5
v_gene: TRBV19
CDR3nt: TGTGCCAGTAGTATGGGGGGGGCCCCGAAAGAGACCCAGTACTTC
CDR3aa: CASSMGGAPKETQYF

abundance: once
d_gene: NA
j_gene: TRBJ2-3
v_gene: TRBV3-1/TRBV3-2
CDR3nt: TGTGCCAGCAGCCAAGATCTTATCACAGATACGCAGTATTTT
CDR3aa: CASSQDLITDTQYF

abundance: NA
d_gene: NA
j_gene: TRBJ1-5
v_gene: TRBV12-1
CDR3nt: TGTGCCAGCAGCTACGACCGGGACAGGGACAATCAGCCCCAGCATTTT
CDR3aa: CASSYDRDRDNQPQHF

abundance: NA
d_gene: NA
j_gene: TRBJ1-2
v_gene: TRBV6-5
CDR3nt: TGTGCCAGCAGTTACTCGTTCGGTAACTATGGCTACACCTTC
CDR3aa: CASSYSFGNYGYTF

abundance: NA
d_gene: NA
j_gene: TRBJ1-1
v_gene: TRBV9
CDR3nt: TGTGCCAGCAGCGTAGCTACGAGGTCCGGGGAGCCACCCACGTTGGCTTTCTTT
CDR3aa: CASSVATRSGEPPTLAFF

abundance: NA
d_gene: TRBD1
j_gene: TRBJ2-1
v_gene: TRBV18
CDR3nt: TGTGCCAGCTCAACCGGACAGGGGGCAACGGGCAATGAGCAGTTCTTC
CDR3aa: CASSTGQGATGNEQFF

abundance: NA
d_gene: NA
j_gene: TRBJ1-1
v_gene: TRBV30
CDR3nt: TGTGCCTGGAGTCAGGGGCGGGACACTGAAGCTTTCTTT
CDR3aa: CAWSQGRDTEAFF

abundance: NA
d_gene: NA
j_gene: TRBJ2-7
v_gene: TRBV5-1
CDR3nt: TGCGCCAGCAGCTTGGGGCCGGGTGGCGCCTCCTACGAGCAGTACTTC
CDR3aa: CASSLGPGGASYEQYF

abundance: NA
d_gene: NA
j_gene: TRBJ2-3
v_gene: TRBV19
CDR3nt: TGTGCCAGTAGTACCCCCGGCAGGGGAAATACGCAGTATTTT
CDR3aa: CASSTPGRGNTQYF

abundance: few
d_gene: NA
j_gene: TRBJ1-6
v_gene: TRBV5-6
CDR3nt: TGTGCCAGCAGCTGGGCCCCAAATTCACCCCTCCACTTT
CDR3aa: CASSWAPNSPLHF

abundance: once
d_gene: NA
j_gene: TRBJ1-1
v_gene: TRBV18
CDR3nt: TGTGCCAGCTCACCGCCTATCCATAGGACTAACACTGAAGCTTTCTTT
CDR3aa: CASSPPIHRTNTEAFF

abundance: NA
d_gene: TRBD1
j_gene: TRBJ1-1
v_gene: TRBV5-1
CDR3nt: TGCGCCAGCAGCTTGGGGTTGGGACAGCTGAACACTGAAGCTTTCTTT
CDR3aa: CASSLGLGQLNTEAFF

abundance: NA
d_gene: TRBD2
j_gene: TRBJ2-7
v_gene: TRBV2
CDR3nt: TGTGCCGGGAGGGGTCTCTACGAGCAGTACTTC
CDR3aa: CAGRGLYEQYF

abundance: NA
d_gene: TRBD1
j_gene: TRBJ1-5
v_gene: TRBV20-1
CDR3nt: TGCAGTGCTAGTCGGTCCACAGGGGCTAATCAGCCCCAGCATTTT
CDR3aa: CSASRSTGANQPQHF

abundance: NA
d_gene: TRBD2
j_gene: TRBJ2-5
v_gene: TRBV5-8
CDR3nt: TGTGCCAGCAGCTTGTCGGGGGGACTGCAAGAGACCCAGTACTTC
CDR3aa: CASSLSGGLQETQYF

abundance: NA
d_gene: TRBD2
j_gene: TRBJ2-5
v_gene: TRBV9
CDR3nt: TGTGCCAGCAGCGTAGAGGGAGGGCGGGAGACCCAGTACTTC
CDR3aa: CASSVEGGRETQYF

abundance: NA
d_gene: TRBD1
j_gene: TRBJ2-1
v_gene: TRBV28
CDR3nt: TGTGCCAGCACCTCCCGGGACAGGGTACATGAGCAGTTCTTC
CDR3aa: CASTSRDRVHEQFF

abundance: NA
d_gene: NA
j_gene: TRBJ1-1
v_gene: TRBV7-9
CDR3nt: TGTGCCAGCAGCTTTTTCCAGGGGAACACTGAAGCTTTCTTT
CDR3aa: CASSFFQGNTEAFF

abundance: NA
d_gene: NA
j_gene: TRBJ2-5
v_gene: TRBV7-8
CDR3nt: TGTGCCAGCAGCTTTCGAGCGACTGGGTTCCAAGAGACCCAGTACTTC
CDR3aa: CASSFRATGFQETQYF

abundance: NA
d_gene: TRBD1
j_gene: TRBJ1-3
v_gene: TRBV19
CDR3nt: TGTGCCAGTAGTCTCCGGGGACAGGGGGCGCTTGGAAACACCATATATTTT
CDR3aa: CASSLRGQGALGNTIYF

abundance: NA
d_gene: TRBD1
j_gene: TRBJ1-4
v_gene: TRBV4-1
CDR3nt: TGCGCCAGCAGCCAAGGAGGAGGGGGCGGAGAAAAACTGTTTTTT
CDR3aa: CASSQGGGGGEKLFF

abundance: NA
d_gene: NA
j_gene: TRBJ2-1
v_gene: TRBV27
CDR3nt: TGTGCCAGCAGTATGAGAGAGTCTCGTGAGCAGTTCTTC
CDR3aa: CASSMRESREQFF

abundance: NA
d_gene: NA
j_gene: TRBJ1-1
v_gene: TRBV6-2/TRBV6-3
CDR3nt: TGTGCCAGCAGTTACTCCGTCGCTGAAGCTTTCTTT
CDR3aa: CASSYSVAEAFF

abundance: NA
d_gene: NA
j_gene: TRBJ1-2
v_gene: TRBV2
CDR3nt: TGTGCCAGCAGCCAGGCCGTGATCTATGGCTACACCTTC
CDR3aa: CASSQAVIYGYTF

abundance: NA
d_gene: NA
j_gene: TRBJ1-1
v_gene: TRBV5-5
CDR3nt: TGTGCCAGCACCATGGCGGGTCTCAGGACTGAAGCTTTCTTT
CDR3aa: CASTMAGLRTEAFF

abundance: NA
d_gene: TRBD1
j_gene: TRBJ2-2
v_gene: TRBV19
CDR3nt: TGTGCCAGTAGTAAGGGGGCGACCACCGGGGAGCTGTTTTTT
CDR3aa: CASSKGATTGELFF

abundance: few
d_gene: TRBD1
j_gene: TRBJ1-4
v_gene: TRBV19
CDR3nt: TGTGCCAGTAGTCCGAGGACAGGGAAACTGTTTTTT
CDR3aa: CASSPRTGKLFF

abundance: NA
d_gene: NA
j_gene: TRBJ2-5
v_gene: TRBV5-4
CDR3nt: TGTGCCAGCAACGATCTGCGCCGGAGCCAAGAGACCCAGTACTTC
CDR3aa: CASNDLRRSQETQYF

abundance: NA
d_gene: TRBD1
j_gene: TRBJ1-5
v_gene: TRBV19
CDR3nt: TGTGCCAGTGACGACAGGGATAGGCAGCCCCAGCATTTT
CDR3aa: CASDDRDRQPQHF

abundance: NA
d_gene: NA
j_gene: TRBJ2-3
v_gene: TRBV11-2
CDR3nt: TGTGCCAGCAGCTTAGAGGGAAGGGCAGGGGCCACAGATACGCAGTATTTT
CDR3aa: CASSLEGRAGATDTQYF

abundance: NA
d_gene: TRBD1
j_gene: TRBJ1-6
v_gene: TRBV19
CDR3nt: TGTGCCACCCAGGACAGGGAACGATCACCCCTCCACTTT
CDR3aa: CATQDRERSPLHF

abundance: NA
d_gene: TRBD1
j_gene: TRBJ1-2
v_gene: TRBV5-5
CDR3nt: TGTGCCAGCAGCTTCCAAGGGGGCACTTCCTATGGCTACACCTTC
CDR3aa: CASSFQGGTSYGYTF

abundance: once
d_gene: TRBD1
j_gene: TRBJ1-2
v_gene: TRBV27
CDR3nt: TGTGCCAGCAGTTCCCCCCTCGGAGACAGGGGAGCGGTGGGCTACACCTTC
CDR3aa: CASSSPLGDRGAVGYTF

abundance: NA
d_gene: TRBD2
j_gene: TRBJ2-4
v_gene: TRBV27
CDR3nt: TGTGCCAGCAGCCCCTCTCCCCGCCGACTAGCCGGAAAGGGAAACATTCAGTACTTC
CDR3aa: CASSPSPRRLAGKGNIQYF

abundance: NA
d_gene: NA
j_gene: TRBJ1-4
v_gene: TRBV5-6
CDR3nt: TGTGCCAGCAGCTTGATACACCTCAAAAATGAAAAACTGTTTTTT
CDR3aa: CASSLIHLKNEKLFF

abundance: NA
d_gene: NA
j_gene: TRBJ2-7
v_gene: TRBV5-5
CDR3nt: TGTGCCAGCAGCTTGGCCTGGACAGCAACCTACGAGCAGTACTTC
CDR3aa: CASSLAWTATYEQYF

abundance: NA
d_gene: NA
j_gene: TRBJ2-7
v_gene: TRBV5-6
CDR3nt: TGTGCCAGCAGCTTGTTTAGCTACGAGCAGTACTTC
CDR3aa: CASSLFSYEQYF

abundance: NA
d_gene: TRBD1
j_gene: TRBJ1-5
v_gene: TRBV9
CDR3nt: TGTGCCAGCGGACAGGGGAATAGCAATCAGCCCCAGCATTTT
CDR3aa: CASGQGNSNQPQHF

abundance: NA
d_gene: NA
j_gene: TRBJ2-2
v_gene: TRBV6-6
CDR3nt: TGTGCCAGCAAAGGGGGGGGTAACACCGGGGAGCTGTTTTTT
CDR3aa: CASKGGGNTGELFF

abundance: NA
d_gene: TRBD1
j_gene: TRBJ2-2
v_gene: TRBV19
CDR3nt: TGTGCCAGTGGGGACAGGGGGTTTGGCGGGGAGCTGTTTTTT
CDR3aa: CASGDRGFGGELFF

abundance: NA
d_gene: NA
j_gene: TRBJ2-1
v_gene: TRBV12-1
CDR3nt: NA
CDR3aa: CASSLFRAFGRGSYNEQFF

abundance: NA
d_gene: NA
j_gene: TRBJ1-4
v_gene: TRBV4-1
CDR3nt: TGCGCCAGCAGCCAAGATCCTACAGGCTCAAATGAAAAACTGTTTTTT
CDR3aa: CASSQDPTGSNEKLFF

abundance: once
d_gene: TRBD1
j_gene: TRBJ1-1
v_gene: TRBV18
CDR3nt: TGTGCCAGCTCCCTTAGGACAGGGGGCCTCATGAACACTGAAGCTTTCTTT
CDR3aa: CASSLRTGGLMNTEAFF

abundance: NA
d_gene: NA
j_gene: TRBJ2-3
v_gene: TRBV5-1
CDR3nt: TGCGCCAGCAGCTTAGGGGCGCTTGGCACAGATACGCAGTATTTT
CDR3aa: CASSLGALGTDTQYF